This TCR beta chain was recovered during a study of early T cells in non-severe SARS-CoV-2 infection (dated by TCRdb to the early 2020s). Concerning the study at large: Because TCR sequencing was done on bulk RNA from unsorted whole blood, the alpha and beta chains could not be paired. General findings and caveats noted by the study authors: Matching against VDJdb was skewed toward anti-spike CD8 responses, likely underestimated virus-specific expansions, and missed private and CD4 specificities.

A case-control design nested within a healthcare worker cohort in London, UK, was used, with weekly nasopharyngeal swab PCR tests and blood sampling performed. Healthcare workers were recruited between 23 and 31 March 2020, during the week of the UK lockdown, and were followed weekly for up to about 15 weeks. In this sample, this clonotype turned up a few times. Which antigen it targets is not known. Base quality data are lacking; no much larger clone is found one base away. The method behind the library was 5' RACE. The sequencer listed for this sample is NextSeq 500. Unique molecular identifiers were attached to individual cDNA molecules in the TCR library protocol so that sequencing error and PCR bias could be corrected. Sequencing covered both TCR alpha and beta chains, and within each sample the abundances of alpha and beta sequences were tightly co-correlated. As for how the authors treated the data: V gene, J gene and CDR3 annotation of TCR sequences was performed with Decombinator V4. TCRs were defined as expanded if a significant change between any two time points was detected under a Poisson model with p below 0.0001. TCR abundances were normalised to the total number of TCRs sequenced per sample and expressed as counts per million. TRAV1-2 paired with TRAJ12, TRAJ20 or TRAJ33 defined MAIT TCRs, while TRAV10 paired with TRAJ18 defined iNKT TCRs. VDJdb, accessed 1 November 2021, was searched for CMV, EBV and SARS-CoV-2 annotated TCRs, with TCRs annotated for multiple antigens excluded. TCRdb ran its own pipeline on the public reads, namely fastp trimming at Q25 and MiXCR clone calling, and kept in-frame beta chains. Each entry merges the rows of one CDR3 protein and shows their most common DNA and genes. The V and J calls shown here were made by TCRdb, not taken from the authors' results. Counted in this sample were around 80,000 distinct CDR3 sequences; about 12% of them appeared once. The ten biggest clones cover roughly 3.2% of the sample.

At the junction V is shortened by 6 bases and J by 3 bases; bases outside the gene matches: 1. CDR1 SQVTM and CDR2 ANQGSEA were looked up in the germline V gene. Reading from cysteine to phenylalanine, the CDR3 counts 13 amino acids. The DNA shown is the 39-base CDR3, in frame from base 1. Here the chain combines TRBV29-1 and TRBJ2-2, with 10 middle bases fitting TRBD1. Sequencing was done on a sample of whole blood. This receptor was taken from an adult who was a healthcare worker with PCR-confirmed SARS-CoV-2 infection or an uninfected control (not recorded which). This receptor carries the CDR3 CSVGTGDTGELFF. In nucleotides, the sequence is TGCAGCGTGGGGACAGGGGACACCGGGGAGCTGTTTTTT.